The next 6 T cell receptor beta chains were all read from a single sample in a study of blood T cell repertoires in COVID-19. The table came from immunoSEQ multiplex PCR; TCRdb's copy has only in-frame clones and leaves some out. Of some 65,000 clones listed, around 88% were seen once; the top ten hold roughly 20%. Sequencing used peripheral blood. The receptors stem from an elderly woman with active COVID-19.

The gene calls are TRBV5-5 and TRBJ2-1, with D possibly matching TRBD2 (6 bases). The CDR3 runs 16 residues. Trimming cost V 4 bases and J 1 base, with 15 bases left between them. In germline, CDR1 is SGHKS, CDR2 YYEKEE (reference sequence). The CDR3 region is CASSVLGGSSYNEQFF. In DNA, the CDR3 is TGTGCCAGCAGCGTCCTCGGGGGAAGTTCCTACAATGAGCAGTTCTTC.

In this sample, this clone turned up once. The chain combines TRBV7-2 with TRBJ2-5; the D gene is possibly TRBD1 (5 bases). CDR3 length: 13 residues. The V gene's germline CDR1 is SGHTA and CDR2 FQGNSA. V lost 5 bases and J lost 5, with 12 bases in between. The CDR3 DNA sequence: TGTGCCAGCAGCAGCAGGGTCCGGGAGACCCAGTACTTC. Its translation: CASSSRVRETQYF.

The rearrangement links TRBV3-1 (or the pseudogene TRBV3-2) to TRBJ1-1, with 11 bases identical to TRBD1. Losses at the gene ends were 4 bases for V and 9 bases for J; bases not matched to a gene: 4. From germline, CDR1 is LGHDT and CDR2 YNNKEL (reference sequence). The CDR3 consists of 13 residues. The CDR3 DNA follows: TGTGCCAGCAGCCTGGACAGGGGGCGTAAAGCTTTCTTT. Its protein is CASSLDRGRKAFF.

The chain couples TRBV5-4 to TRBJ1-1, with TRBD1 matching 12 bases. This CDR3 is 14 amino acids long. Germline assignment: CDR1 SGHNT and CDR2 YYREEE (reference sequence). V trimming: 4 bases; J trimming: 6 bases; junction bases outside the gene matches: 4. The CDR3 here is CASSRGTGGSEAFF. CDR3 sequence (DNA): TGTGCCAGCAGCCGAGGGACAGGGGGCTCTGAAGCTTTCTTT. Complete variable domain (other parts from reference TRBV5-4 and TRBJ1-1): ETGVTQSPTHLIKTRGQQVTLRCSSQSGHNTVSWYQQALGQGPQFIFQYYREEENGRGNFPPRFSGLQFPNYSSELNVNALELDDSALYLCASSRGTGGSEAFFGQGTRLTVV.

The chain joins TRBV7-8 to TRBJ1-1; D gene uncertain. Germline CDR1 reads SGHVS; CDR2 reads FQNEAQ. V lost 2 bases, J lost 0 bases, and 4 bases lay in between. This CDR3 contains 13 residues. The CDR3 DNA reads TGTGCCAGCAGCTTACAGATGAACACTGAAGCTTTCTTT. Translating it yields CASSLQMNTEAFF.

There are a few counts of this clone. The chain has TRBV2 and TRBJ1-1, with D perhaps matching TRBD1 (5 bases). Germline loops: CDR1 SNHLY, CDR2 FYNNEI. V was cut by 7 bases and J by 0 bases, with 21 bases left in between. CDR3 length: 17 amino acids. The CDR3 loop reads CASTRGFRRGVNTEAFF. DNA for the CDR3: TGTGCCAGCACCCGGGGGTTCCGCCGGGGGGTGAACACTGAAGCTTTCTTT.